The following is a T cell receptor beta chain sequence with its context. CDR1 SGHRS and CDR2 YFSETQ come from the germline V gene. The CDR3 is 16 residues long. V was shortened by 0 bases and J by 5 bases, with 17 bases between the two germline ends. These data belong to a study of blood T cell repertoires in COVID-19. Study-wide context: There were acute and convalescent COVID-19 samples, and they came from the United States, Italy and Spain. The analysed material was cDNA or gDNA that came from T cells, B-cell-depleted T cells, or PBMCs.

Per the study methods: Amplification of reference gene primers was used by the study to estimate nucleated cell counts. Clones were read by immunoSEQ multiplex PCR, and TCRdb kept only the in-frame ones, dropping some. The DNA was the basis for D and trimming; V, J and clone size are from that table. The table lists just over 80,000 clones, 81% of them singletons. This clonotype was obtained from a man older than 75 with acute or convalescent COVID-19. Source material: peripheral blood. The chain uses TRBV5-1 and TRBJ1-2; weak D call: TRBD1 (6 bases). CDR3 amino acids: CASSLAADSSLYGYTF. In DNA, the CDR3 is TGCGCCAGCAGCTTGGCCGCGGACAGTTCTTTATATGGCTACACCTTC.